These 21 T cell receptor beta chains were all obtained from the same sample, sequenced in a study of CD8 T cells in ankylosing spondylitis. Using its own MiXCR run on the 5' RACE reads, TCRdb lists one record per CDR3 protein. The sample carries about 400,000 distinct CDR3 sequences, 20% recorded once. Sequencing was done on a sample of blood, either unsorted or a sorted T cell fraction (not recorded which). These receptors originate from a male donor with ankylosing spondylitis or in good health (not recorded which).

CDR3 in amino acids: CASSPWGGRDEQYF. Here the CDR3 DNA reads TGTGCCAGCTCGCCGTGGGGGGGCAGGGACGAGCAGTACTTC. The chain couples TRBV18 to TRBJ2-7, with a tentative D call TRBD2 (7 bases). CDR1 and CDR2 (germline): KGHSH, LQKENI. Trimming shortened V by 6 bases and J by 5 bases, and 17 bases separated the two germline ends. This CDR3 has 14 amino acids.

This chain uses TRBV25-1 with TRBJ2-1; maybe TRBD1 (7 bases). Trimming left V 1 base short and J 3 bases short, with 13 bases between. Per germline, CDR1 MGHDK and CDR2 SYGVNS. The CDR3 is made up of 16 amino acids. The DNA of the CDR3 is TGTGCCAGCAGTGAATTAGGAGGGGGCCTCTACAATGAGCAGTTCTTC. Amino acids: CASSELGGGLYNEQFF. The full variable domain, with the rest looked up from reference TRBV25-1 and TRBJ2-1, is EADIYQTPRYLVIGTGKKITLECSQTMGHDKMYWYQQDPGMELHLIHYSYGVNSTEKGDLSSESTVSRIRTEHFPLTLESARPSHTSQYLCASSELGGGLYNEQFFGPGTRLTVL.

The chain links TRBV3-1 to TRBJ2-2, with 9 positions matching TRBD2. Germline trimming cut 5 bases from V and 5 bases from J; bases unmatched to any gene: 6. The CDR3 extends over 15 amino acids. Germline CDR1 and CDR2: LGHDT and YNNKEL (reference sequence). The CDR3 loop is CASSVPSGETGELFF. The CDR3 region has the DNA TGTGCCAGCAGCGTGCCTAGCGGGGAGACCGGGGAGCTGTTTTTT. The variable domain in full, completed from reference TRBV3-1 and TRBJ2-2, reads DTAVSQTPKYLVTQMGNDKSIKCEQNLGHDTMYWYKQDSKKFLKIMFSYNNKELIINETVPNRFSPKSPDKAHLNLHINSLELGDSAVYFCASSVPSGETGELFFGEGSRLTVL.

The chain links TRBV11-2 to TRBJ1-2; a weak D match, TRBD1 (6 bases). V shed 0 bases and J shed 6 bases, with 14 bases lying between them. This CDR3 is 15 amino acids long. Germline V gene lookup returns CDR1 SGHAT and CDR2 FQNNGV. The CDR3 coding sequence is TGTGCCAGCAGCTTAGATACCAGGGGAAGCAATGGCTACACCTTC. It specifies CASSLDTRGSNGYTF.

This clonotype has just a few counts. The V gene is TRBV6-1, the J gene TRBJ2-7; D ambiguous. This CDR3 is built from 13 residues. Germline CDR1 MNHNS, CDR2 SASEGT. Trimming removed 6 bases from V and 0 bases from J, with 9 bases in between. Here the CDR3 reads CASRGSSSYEQYF. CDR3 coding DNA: TGTGCCAGCAGGGGAAGCAGCTCCTACGAGCAGTACTTC.

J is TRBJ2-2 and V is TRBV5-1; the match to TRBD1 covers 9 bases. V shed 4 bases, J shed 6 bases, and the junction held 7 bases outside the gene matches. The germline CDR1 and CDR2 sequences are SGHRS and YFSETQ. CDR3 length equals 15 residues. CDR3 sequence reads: CASSDGTGSAGELFF. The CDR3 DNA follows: TGCGCCAGCAGCGACGGGACAGGGAGTGCCGGGGAGCTGTTTTTT.

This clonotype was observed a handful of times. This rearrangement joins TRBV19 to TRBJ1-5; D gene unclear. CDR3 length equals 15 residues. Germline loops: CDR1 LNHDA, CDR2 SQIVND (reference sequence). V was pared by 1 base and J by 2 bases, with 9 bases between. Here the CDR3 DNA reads TGTGCCAGTAGTATAGCTAGGTTCGGCAATCAGCCCCAGCATTTT. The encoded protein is CASSIARFGNQPQHF. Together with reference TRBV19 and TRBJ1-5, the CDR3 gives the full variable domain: DGGITQSPKYLFRKEGQNVTLSCEQNLNHDAMYWYRQDPGQGLRLIYYSQIVNDFQKGDIAEGYSVSREKKESFPLTVTSAQKNPTAFYLCASSIARFGNQPQHFGDGTRLSIL.

The CDR3 sequence: CSVGRGYEQYF. The CDR3 DNA reads TGCAGCGTTGGCAGGGGCTACGAGCAGTACTTC. V and J are TRBV29-1 and TRBJ2-7; D perhaps matches TRBD1 (6 bases). This CDR3 contains 11 residues. Germline assignment: CDR1 SQVTM and CDR2 ANQGSEA. V gave up 4 bases and J gave up 3 bases, with 7 bases separating them.

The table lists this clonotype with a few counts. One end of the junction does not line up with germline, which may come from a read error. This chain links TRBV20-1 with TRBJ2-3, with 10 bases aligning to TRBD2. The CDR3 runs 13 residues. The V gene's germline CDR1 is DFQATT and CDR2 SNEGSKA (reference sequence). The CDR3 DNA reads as TGCAGTGCTAGAGATCCGCTAGCGGGGGAAAACGATTTT. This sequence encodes CSARDPLAGENDF.

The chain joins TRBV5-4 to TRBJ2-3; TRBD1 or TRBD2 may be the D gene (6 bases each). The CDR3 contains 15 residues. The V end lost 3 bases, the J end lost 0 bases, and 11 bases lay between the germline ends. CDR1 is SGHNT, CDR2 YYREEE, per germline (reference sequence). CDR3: CASSSGAGSTDTQYF. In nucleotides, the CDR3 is TGTGCCAGCAGCTCAGGGGCGGGGAGCACAGATACGCAGTATTTT.

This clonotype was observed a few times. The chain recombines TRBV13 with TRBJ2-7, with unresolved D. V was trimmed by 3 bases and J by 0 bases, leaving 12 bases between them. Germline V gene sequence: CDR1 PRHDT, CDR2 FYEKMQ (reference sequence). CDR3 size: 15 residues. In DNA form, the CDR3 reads TGTGCCAGCAGCTTCACAAAATCGGGCTCCTACGAGCAGTACTTC. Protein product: CASSFTKSGSYEQYF. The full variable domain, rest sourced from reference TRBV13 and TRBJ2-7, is AAGVIQSPRHLIKEKRETATLKCYPIPRHDTVYWYQQGPGQDPQFLISFYEKMQSDKGSIPDRFSAQQFSDYHSELNMSSLELGDSALYFCASSFTKSGSYEQYFGPGTRLTVT.

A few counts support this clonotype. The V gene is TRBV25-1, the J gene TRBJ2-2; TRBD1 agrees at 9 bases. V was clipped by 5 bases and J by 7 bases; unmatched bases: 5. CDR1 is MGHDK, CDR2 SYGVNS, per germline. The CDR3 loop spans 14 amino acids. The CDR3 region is CASSKTGGGGELFF. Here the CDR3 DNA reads TGTGCCAGCAGTAAAACAGGGGGCGGCGGGGAGCTGTTTTTT. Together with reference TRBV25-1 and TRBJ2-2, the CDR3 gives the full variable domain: EADIYQTPRYLVIGTGKKITLECSQTMGHDKMYWYQQDPGMELHLIHYSYGVNSTEKGDLSSESTVSRIRTEHFPLTLESARPSHTSQYLCASSKTGGGGELFFGEGSRLTVL.

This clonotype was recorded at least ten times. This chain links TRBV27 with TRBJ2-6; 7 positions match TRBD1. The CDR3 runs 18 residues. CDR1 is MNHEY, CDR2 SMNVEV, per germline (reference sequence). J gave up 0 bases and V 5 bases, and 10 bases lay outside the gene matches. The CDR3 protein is CASSVTGFVISGANVLTF. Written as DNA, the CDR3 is TGTGCCAGCAGTGTGACAGGGTTTGTCATCTCTGGGGCCAACGTCCTGACTTTC. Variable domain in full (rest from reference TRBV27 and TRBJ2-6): EAQVTQNPRYLITVTGKKLTVTCSQNMNHEYMSWYRQDPGLGLRQIYYSMNVEVTDKGDVPEGYKVSRKEKRNFPLILESPSPNQTSLYFCASSVTGFVISGANVLTFGAGSRLTVL.

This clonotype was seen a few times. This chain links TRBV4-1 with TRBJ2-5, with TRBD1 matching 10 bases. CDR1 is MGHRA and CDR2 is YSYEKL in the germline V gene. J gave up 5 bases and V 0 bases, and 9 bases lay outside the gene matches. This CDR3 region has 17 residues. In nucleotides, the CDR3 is TGCGCCAGCAGCCAAGATAGGGGGACAGGGGATTTGGAGACCCAGTACTTC. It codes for CASSQDRGTGDLETQYF.

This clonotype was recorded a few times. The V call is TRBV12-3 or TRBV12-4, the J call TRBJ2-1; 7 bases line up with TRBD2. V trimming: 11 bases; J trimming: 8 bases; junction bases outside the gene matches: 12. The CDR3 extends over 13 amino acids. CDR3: CASHHGGNDEQFF. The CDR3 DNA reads TGTGCCTCGCACCACGGGGGGAACGATGAGCAGTTCTTC.

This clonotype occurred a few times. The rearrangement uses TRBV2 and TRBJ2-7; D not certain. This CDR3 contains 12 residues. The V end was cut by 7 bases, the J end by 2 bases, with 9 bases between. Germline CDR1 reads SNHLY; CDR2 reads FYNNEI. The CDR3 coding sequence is TGTGCCAGCAAGCCTGGGACCTACGAGCAGTACTTC. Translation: CASKPGTYEQYF.

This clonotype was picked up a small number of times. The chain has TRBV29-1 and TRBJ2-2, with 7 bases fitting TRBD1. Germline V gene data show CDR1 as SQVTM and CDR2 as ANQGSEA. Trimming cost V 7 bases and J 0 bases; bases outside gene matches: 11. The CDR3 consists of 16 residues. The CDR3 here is CSALVTDRANTGELFF. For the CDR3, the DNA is TGCAGCGCCCTAGTAACCGACAGGGCGAACACCGGGGAGCTGTTTTTT.

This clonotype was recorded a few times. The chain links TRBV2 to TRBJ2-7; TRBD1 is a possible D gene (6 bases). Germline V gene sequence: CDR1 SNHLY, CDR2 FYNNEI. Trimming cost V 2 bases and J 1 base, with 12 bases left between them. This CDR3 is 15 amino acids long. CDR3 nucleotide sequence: TGTGCCAGCAGTGAATGGTCAGGGGAGTCCTACGAGCAGTACTTC. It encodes CASSEWSGESYEQYF.

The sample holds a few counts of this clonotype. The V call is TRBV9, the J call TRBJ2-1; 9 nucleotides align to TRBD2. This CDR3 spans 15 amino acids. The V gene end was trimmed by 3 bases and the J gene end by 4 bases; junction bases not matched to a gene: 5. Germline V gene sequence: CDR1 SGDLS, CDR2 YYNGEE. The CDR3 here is CASSDTAGGYNEQFF. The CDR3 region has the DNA TGTGCCAGCAGCGATACCGCGGGGGGGTACAATGAGCAGTTCTTC.

Here the CDR3 DNA reads TGTGCCAGCCTAAGGGGGCTCTCCTACAATGAGCAGTTCTTC. It yields the protein CASLRGLSYNEQFF. The chain couples TRBV12-3 or TRBV12-4 to TRBJ2-1; the match to TRBD1 covers 7 bases. CDR3 size: 14 residues. Trimming at V came to 8 bases and at J to 0 bases, leaving 4 bases not matched to a gene.

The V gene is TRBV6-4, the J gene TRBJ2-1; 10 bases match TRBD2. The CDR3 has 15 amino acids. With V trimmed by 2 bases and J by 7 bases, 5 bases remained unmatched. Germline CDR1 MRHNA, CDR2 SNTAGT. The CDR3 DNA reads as TGTGCCAGCAGTGACAGCGGGGGGGCTGGTAATGAGCAGTTCTTC. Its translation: CASSDSGGAGNEQFF.